Listed below are T cell receptor beta chains from one sample, sequenced in a study of cytomegalovirus exposure and HLA in healthy donors. Some clones are missing from TCRdb's copy, which holds only in-frame ones; the method was immunoSEQ multiplex PCR. The table records about 160,000 clones, more than 70% of them present only once. What was sequenced was PBMCs. Receptors were obtained from a man in his sixties in good health and CMV-seronegative. Each CDR3 is given with its conserved first and last residue. A D gene is named only where the DNA matches it firmly. Expanded clones get a size class; other rows say once, few or many, or leave the size out.

D	size	V	J	DNA	CDR3
-	-	TRBV21-1	TRBJ1-2	TGTGCCAGCAGCATGGGGGGACAGGGGCCGCCAAAGTCGCCTGGCTACACCTTC	CASSMGGQGPPKSPGYTF
TRBD2	-	TRBV5-4	TRBJ2-1	TGTGCCAGCAGCTTGGGGGGTGGGACTAGCGTGAATGAGCAGTTCTTC	CASSLGGGTSVNEQFF
TRBD2	-	TRBV27	TRBJ2-3	TGTGCCAGCAGTTTGCGATCTAGCGGCGGCCCAGATACGCAGTATTTT	CASSLRSSGGPDTQYF
-	few	TRBV7-2	TRBJ2-5	TGTGCCAGCAGCTTAACTGTCGAGACCCAGTACTTC	CASSLTVETQYF
TRBD2	-	TRBV10-3	TRBJ2-1	TGTGCCATCAGAGTCGGGGGGGCGGGAAATGAGCAGTTCTTC	CAIRVGGAGNEQFF
TRBD2	-	TRBV15	TRBJ2-7	TGTGCCACCAGCAGAGATAGCCTAGCGGGAGTGGCGTACTTC	CATSRDSLAGVAYF
TRBD1	few	TRBV5-1	TRBJ1-1	TGCGCCAGCAGCTCAGTCCCGGGACAGGGTGCGAACACTGAAGCTTTCTTT	CASSSVPGQGANTEAFF
-	few	TRBV15	TRBJ1-5	TGTGCCACCAGCAGAGATTTCGTGAATCAGCCCCAGCATTTT	CATSRDFVNQPQHF
-	-	TRBV6-6	TRBJ1-2	TGTGCCACTTCTGGGGGGGACTATGGCTACACCTTC	CATSGGDYGYTF
-	-	TRBV14	TRBJ2-7	TGTGCCAGCAGCCAGCCTAGTGACTACAGGGATGGGGTCGACGGCGAGCAGTACTTC	CASSQPSDYRDGVDGEQYF
TRBD1	-	TRBV5-1	TRBJ2-7	TGCGCCAGCAGCTTACCCGGGACAGGGGGCATCGAGCAGTACTTC	CASSLPGTGGIEQYF
TRBD1	-	TRBV7-2	TRBJ2-7	TGTGCCAGCAGCTTAGATAGCCAGGGGGACTACGAGCAGTACTTC	CASSLDSQGDYEQYF
-	-	TRBV6-5	TRBJ1-6	TGTGCCAGCAGTACCGGGGGGGTTGGAAATTCACCCCTCCACTTT	CASSTGGVGNSPLHF
-	-	TRBV10-3	TRBJ1-2	TGTGCCATCAGTGAGGTCGGAGTTGGCTACACCTTC	CAISEVGVGYTF
-	-	TRBV7-2	TRBJ1-5	TGTGCCAGCAGCGAAGGGAGGAGCAATCAGCCCCAGCATTTT	CASSEGRSNQPQHF
-	-	TRBV6-4	TRBJ2-2	TGTGCCAGCAGTGAGGTAGGGGGCACCGGGGAGCTGTTTTTT	CASSEVGGTGELFF
-	-	TRBV4-2	TRBJ1-2	TGTGCCAGCAGCGGGGGGAACGGCTACACCTTC	CASSGGNGYTF
-	-	TRBV18	TRBJ2-6	TGTGCCAGCTCACCACCGAGGTCTGGGGCCAACGTCCTGACTTTC	CASSPPRSGANVLTF
TRBD1	-	TRBV5-1	TRBJ1-3	TGCGCCAGCAGCTTTTTCGGGACAGGGGCTGGAAACACCATATATTTT	CASSFFGTGAGNTIYF
-	-	TRBV27	TRBJ2-1	TGTGCCAGCAGTTACAGCGGGAATGAGCAGTTCTTC	CASSYSGNEQFF